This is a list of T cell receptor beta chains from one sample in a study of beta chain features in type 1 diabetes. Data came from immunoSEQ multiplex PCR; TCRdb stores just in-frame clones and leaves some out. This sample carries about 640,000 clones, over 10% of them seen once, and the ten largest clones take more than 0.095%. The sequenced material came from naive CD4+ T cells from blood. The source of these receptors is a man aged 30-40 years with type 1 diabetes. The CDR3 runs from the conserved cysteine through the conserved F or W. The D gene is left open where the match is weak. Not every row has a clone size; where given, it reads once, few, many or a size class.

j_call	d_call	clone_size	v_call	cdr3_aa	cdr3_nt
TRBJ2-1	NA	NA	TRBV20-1	CSVFQDNEQFF	TGCAGTGTCTTCCAGGACAATGAGCAGTTCTTC
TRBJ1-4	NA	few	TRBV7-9	CATPGPSNEKLFF	TGTGCCACACCGGGACCCTCTAATGAAAAACTGTTTTTT
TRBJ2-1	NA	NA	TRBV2	CASSSQAGRYNEQFF	TGTGCCAGCAGTTCCCAGGCGGGGCGCTACAATGAGCAGTTCTTC
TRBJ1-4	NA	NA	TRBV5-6	CASSLRRGWEKLFF	TGTGCCAGCAGCTTGCGCAGGGGTTGGGAAAAACTGTTTTTT
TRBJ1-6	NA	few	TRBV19	CASRRVRASPLHF	TGTGCCAGTAGAAGGGTACGGGCTTCACCCCTCCACTTT
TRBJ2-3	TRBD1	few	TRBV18	CASSPPTGRTDTQYF	TGTGCCAGCTCACCACCGACAGGGCGCACAGATACGCAGTATTTT
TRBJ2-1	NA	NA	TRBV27	CASSFDGGDLYNEQFF	TGTGCCAGCAGTTTCGATGGCGGGGACCTCTACAATGAGCAGTTCTTC
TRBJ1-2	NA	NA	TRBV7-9	CASSGSAAGYTF	TGTGCCAGCAGCGGTTCCGCGGCTGGCTACACCTTC
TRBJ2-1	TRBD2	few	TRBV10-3	CAISGGAGGPHEQFF	TGTGCCATCAGTGGAGGAGCGGGGGGGCCCCATGAGCAGTTCTTC
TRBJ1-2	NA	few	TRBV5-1	CASSNYRSNYGYTF	TGCGCCAGCAGCAACTACAGGAGTAACTATGGCTACACCTTC
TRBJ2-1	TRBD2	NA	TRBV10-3	CATASGGTYNEQFF	TGTGCCACAGCTAGCGGGGGAACCTACAATGAGCAGTTCTTC
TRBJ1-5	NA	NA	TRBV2	CASSTGNSNQPQHF	TGTGCCAGCAGTACAGGGAACAGCAATCAGCCCCAGCATTTT
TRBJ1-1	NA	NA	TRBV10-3	CAISEFRDTEAFF	TGTGCCATCAGTGAATTCCGGGACACTGAAGCTTTCTTT